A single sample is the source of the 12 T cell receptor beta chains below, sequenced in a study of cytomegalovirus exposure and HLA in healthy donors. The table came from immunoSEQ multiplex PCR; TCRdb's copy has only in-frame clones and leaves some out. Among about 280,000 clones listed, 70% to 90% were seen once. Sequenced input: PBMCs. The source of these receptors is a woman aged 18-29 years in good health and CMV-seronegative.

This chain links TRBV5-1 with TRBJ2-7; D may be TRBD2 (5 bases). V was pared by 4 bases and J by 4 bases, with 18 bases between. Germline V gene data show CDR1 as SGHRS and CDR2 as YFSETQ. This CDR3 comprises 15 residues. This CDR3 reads CASSPSPAVRYEQYF. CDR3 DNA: TGCGCCAGCAGCCCGAGCCCAGCGGTGAGATACGAGCAGTACTTC.

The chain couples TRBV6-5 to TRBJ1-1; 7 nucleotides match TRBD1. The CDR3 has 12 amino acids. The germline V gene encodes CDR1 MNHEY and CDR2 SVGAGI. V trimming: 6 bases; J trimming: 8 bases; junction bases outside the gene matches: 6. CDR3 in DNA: TGTGCCAGCAGCATGACAGGGACGGAAGCTTTCTTT. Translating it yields CASSMTGTEAFF.

CDR3 sequence: CASSLAGQGTDTQYF. DNA for the CDR3: TGCGCCAGCAGCTTAGCCGGACAGGGAACAGATACGCAGTATTTT. J is TRBJ2-3 and V is TRBV5-1; 8 nucleotides align to TRBD1. Per the germline V gene, CDR1 is SGHRS and CDR2 is YFSETQ. With V trimmed by 2 bases and J by 3 bases, 5 bases remained unmatched. The CDR3 runs 15 residues.

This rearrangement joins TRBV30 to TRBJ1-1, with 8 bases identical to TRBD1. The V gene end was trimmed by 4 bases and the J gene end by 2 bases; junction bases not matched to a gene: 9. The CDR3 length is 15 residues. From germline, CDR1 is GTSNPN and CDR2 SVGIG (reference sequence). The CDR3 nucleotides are TGTGCCTGGACGGCGGGAGACAGGGGCAACACTGAAGCTTTCTTT. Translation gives CAWTAGDRGNTEAFF.

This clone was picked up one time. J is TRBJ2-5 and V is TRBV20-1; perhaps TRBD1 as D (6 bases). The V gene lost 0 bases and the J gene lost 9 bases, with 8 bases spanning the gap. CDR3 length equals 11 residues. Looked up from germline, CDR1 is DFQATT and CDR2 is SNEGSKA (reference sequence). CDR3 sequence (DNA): TGCAGTGCTAGAGACCCAGGGGCCCAGTACTTC. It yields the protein CSARDPGAQYF.

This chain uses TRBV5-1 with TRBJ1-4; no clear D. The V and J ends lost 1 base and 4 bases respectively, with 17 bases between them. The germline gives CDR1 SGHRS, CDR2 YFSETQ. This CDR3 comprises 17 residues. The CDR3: CASSLTSDSFGNEKLFF. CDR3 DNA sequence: TGCGCCAGCAGCTTGACTTCGGACTCTTTCGGTAATGAAAAACTGTTTTTT.

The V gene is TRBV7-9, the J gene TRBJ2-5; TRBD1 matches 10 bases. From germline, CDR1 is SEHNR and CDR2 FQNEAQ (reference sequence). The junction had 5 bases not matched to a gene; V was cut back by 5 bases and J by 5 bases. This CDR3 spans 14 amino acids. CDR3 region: CASSGTGVRETQYF. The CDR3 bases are TGTGCCAGCAGCGGGACAGGGGTCCGGGAGACCCAGTACTTC.

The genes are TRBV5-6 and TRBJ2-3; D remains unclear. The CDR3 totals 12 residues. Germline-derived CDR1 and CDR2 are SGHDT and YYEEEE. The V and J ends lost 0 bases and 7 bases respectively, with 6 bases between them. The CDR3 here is CASSLELNTQYF. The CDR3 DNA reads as TGTGCCAGCAGCTTGGAGCTGAATACGCAGTATTTT.

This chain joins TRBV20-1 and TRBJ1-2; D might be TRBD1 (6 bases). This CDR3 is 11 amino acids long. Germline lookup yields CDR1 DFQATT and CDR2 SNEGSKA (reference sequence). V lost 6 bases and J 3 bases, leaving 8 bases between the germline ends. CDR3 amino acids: CSARQDYGYTF. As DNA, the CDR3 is TGCAGTGCCAGACAGGACTATGGCTACACCTTC.

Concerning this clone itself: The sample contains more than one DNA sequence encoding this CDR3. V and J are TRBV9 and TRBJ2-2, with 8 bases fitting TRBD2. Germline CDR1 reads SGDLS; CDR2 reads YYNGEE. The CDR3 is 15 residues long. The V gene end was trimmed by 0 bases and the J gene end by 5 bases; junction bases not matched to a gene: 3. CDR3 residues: CASSVAGGRTGELFF. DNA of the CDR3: TGTGCCAGCAGCGTAGCGGGAGGGAGAACCGGGGAGCTGTTTTTT.

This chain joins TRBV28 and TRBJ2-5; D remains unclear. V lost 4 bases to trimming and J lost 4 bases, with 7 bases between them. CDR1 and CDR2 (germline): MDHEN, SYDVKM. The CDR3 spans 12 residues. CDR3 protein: CASSSIGETQYF. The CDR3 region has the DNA TGTGCCAGCAGTTCGATCGGAGAGACCCAGTACTTC.

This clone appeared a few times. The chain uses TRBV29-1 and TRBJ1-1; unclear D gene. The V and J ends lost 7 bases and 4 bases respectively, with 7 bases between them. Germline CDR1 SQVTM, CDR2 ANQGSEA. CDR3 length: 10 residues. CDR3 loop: CSGGGTEAFF. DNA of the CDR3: TGCAGCGGGGGAGGCACTGAAGCTTTCTTT. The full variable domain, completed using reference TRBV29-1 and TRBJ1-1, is SAVISQKPSRDICQRGTSLTIQCQVDSQVTMMFWYRQQPGQSLTLIATANQGSEATYESGFVIDKFPISRPNLTFSTLTVSNMSPEDSSIYLCSGGGTEAFFGQGTRLTVV.